This T cell receptor (beta chain) was documented in a study of cytomegalovirus exposure and HLA in healthy donors. Study outcomes and limitations: Subsequent analysis showed first-cohort TCR clusters tending to co-occur in 120 or so validation repertoires. Cytomegalovirus-associated TCR beta chains were listed, numbering approximately 150. Three CMV-associated chains proved CMV antigen-specific in vitro. It was reported that the classifier diagnosed cytomegalovirus status with high specificity and sensitivity in both the original and validation cohorts.

With regard to this clone: No antigen is known for it.

The germline gives CDR1 MDHEN, CDR2 SYDVKM. The V end was cut by 5 bases, the J end by 0 bases, with 14 bases between. The CDR3 has 17 amino acids. This table comes from immunoSEQ multiplex PCR, and its TCRdb copy is limited to in-frame clones, with some not included. The sample lists roughly 130,000 clones; 80% to 90% were seen once. The sample was PBMCs. This sequence was found in a woman between 18 and 29 years old in good health and CMV-seropositive. This sequence joins TRBV28 and TRBJ1-6; D possibly corresponds to TRBD1 (5 bases). The DNA for the CDR3 is TGTGCCAGCAGTCAGGGAGGCTCTCTCTCCTATAATTCACCCCTCCACTTT. Its translation is CASSQGGSLSYNSPLHF.